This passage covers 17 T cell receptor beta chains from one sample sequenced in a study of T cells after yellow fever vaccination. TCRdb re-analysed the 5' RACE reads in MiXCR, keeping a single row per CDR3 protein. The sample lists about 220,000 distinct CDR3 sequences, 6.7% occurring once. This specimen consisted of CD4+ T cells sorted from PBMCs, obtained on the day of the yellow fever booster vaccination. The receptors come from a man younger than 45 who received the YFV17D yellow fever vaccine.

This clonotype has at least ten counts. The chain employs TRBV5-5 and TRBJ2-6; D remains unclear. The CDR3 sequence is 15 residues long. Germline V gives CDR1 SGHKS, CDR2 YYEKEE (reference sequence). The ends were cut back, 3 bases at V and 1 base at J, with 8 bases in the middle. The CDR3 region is CASSWGQSGANVLTF. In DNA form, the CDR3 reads TGTGCCAGCAGCTGGGGTCAGTCTGGGGCCAACGTCCTGACTTTC.

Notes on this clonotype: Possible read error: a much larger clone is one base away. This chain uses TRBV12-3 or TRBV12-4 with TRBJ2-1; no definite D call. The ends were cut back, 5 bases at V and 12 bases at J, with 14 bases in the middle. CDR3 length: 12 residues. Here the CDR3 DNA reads TGTGCCAGCAGTCCCCTTGACGTGGCGCAGTTCTTC. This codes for CASSPLDVAQFF.

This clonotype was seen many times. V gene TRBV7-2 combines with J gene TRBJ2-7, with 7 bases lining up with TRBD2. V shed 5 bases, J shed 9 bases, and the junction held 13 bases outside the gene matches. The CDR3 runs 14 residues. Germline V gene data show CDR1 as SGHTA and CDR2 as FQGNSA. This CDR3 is CASSLGHAGEAQYF. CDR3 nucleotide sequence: TGTGCCAGCAGCCTCGGGCATGCGGGAGAAGCGCAGTACTTC.

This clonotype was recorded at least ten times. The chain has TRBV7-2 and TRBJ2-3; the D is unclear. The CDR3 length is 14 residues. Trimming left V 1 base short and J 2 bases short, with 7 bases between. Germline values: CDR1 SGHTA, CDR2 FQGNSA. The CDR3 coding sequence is TGTGCCAGCAGCTTAGATCGGTACACAGATACGCAGTATTTT. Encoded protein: CASSLDRYTDTQYF. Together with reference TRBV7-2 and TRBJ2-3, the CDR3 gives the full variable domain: GAGVSQSPSNKVTEKGKDVELRCDPISGHTALYWYRQSLGQGLEFLIYFQGNSAPDKSGLPSDRFSAERTGGSVSTLTIQRTQQEDSAVYLCASSLDRYTDTQYFGPGTRLTVL.

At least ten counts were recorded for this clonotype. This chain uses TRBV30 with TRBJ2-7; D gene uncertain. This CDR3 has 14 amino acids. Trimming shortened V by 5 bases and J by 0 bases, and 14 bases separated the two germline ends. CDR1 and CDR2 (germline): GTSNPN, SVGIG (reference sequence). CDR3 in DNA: TGTGCCTGGGATAGACTGGAAGACTCCTACGAGCAGTACTTC. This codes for CAWDRLEDSYEQYF.

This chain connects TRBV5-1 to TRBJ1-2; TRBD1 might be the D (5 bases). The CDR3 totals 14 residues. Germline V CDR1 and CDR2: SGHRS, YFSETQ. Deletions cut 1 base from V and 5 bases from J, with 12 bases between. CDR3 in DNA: TGCGCCAGCAGCTTGAACGGGAAGGGGTATGGCTACACCTTC. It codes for CASSLNGKGYGYTF.

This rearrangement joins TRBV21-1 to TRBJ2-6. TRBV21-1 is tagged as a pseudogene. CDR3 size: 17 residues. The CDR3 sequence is CASSKEVGAAGANVLTF. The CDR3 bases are TGTGCCAGCAGCAAAGAGGTGGGAGCTGCTGGGGCCAACGTCCTGACTTTC.

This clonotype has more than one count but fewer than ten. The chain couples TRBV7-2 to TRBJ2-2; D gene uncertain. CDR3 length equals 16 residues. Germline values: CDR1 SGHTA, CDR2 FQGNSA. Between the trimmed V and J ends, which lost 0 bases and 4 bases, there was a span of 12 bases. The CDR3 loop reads CASSLAHLLSTGELFF. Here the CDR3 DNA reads TGTGCCAGCAGCTTAGCCCACCTTCTCTCCACCGGGGAGCTGTTTTTT.

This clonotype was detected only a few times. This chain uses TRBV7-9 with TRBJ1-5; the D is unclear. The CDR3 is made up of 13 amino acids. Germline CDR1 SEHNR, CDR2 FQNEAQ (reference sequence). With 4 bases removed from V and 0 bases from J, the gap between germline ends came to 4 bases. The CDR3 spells CASSYNSNQPQHF. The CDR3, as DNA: TGTGCCAGCAGCTATAATAGCAATCAGCCCCAGCATTTT.

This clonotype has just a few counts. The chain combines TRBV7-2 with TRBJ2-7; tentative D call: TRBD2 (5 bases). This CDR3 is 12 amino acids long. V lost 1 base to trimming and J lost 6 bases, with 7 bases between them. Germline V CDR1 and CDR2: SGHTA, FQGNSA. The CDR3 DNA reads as TGTGCCAGCAGCTTAGGTAGCGCCGAGCAGTACTTC. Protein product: CASSLGSAEQYF.

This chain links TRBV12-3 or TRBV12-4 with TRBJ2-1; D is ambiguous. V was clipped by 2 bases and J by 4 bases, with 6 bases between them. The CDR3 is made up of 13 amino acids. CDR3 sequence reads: CASSLKSYNEQFF. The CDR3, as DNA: TGTGCCAGCAGTTTAAAGAGTTACAATGAGCAGTTCTTC.

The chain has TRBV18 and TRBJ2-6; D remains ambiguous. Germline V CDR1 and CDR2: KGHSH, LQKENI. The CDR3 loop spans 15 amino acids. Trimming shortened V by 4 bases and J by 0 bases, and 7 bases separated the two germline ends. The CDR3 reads CASSRGLSGANVLTF. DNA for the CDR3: TGTGCCAGCTCACGCGGCCTCTCTGGGGCCAACGTCCTGACTTTC.

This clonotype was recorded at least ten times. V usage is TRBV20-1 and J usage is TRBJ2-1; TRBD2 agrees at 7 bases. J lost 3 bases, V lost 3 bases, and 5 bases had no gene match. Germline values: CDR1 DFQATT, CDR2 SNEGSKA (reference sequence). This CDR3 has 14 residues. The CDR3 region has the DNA TGCAGTGCTAGCGGGAGGCGATACTACAATGAGCAGTTCTTC. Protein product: CSASGRRYYNEQFF.

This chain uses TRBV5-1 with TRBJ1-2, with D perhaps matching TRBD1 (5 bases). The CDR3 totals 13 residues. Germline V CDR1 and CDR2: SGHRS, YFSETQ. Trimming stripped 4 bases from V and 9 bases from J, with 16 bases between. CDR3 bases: TGCGCCAGCAGCACTGGGGGGACTAATCGCTACACCTTC. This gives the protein CASSTGGTNRYTF.

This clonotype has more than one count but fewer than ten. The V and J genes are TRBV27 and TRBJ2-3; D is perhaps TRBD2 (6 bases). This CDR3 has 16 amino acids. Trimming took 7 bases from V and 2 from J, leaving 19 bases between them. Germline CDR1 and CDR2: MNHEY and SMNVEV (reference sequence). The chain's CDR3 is CASNAGLGYSTDTQYF. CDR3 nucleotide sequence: TGTGCCAGCAACGCGGGGCTAGGATATTCCACAGATACGCAGTATTTT.

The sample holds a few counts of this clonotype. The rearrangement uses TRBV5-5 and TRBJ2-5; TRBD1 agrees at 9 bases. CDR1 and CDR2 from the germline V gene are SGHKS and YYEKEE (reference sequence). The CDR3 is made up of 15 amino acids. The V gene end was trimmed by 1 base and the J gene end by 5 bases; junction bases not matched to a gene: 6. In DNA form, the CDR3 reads TGTGCCAGCAGCTTGCTCGGGACAGGGAGGGAGACCCAGTACTTC. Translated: CASSLLGTGRETQYF.

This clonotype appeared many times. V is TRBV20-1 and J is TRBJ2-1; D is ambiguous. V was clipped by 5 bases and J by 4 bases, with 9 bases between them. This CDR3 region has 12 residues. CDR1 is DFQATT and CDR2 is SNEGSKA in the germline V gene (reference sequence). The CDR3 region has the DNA TGCAGTGCTCCGACTGGATACAATGAGCAGTTCTTC. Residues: CSAPTGYNEQFF.